A selection of T cell receptor beta chains follows, all from one sample in a study of CD8 T cells in Susac syndrome. TCRdb re-analysed the immunoSEQ multiplex PCR reads in MiXCR, keeping a single row per CDR3 protein. The sample carries 150,000 to 200,000 distinct CDR3 sequences, roughly 94% recorded once. The sequencing sample was made of CD4+ T cells from PBMCs. Receptor source: a human donor with multiple sclerosis. Both conserved end residues are part of each CDR3. A D gene is named only where the DNA matches it firmly. Some rows mark clone size as missing; the rest say once, few, many or name a class of expanded clone.

D | size | J | V | CDR3 | DNA
- | - | TRBJ1-4 | TRBV27 | CASSAYSADSDATNEKLFF | TGTGCCAGCAGTGCCTATTCGGCCGATTCAGATGCAACTAATGAAAAACTGTTTTTT
- | - | TRBJ1-1 | TRBV12-3/TRBV12-4 | CASGSAYTEAFF | TGTGCCAGCGGGTCTGCTTACACTGAAGCTTTCTTT
- | - | TRBJ1-2 | TRBV12-3/TRBV12-4 | CASSTPASYGYTF | TGTGCCAGCAGTACCCCTGCCAGCTATGGCTACACCTTC
TRBD2 | - | TRBJ2-1 | TRBV12-3/TRBV12-4 | CASTLSAGGNNEQFF | TGTGCCAGCACCCTTTCGGCGGGAGGGAACAATGAGCAGTTCTTC
- | - | TRBJ2-7 | TRBV6-2/TRBV6-3 | CASSEMIIGTVSSYEQYF | TGTGCCAGCAGCGAAATGATTATAGGGACCGTGAGCTCCTACGAGCAGTACTTC
TRBD2 | - | TRBJ2-4 | TRBV5-8 | CASSLIAGGEDIQYF | TGTGCCAGCAGCTTGATAGCGGGAGGGGAGGACATTCAGTACTTC
- | - | TRBJ1-1 | TRBV5-4 | CASSLDLVGVPGRGTEAFF | TGTGCCAGCAGCTTGGATTTAGTTGGTGTTCCCGGTAGGGGGACTGAAGCTTTCTTT
TRBD2 | - | TRBJ2-2 | TRBV3-1 | CASSPWTSGAGELFF | TGTGCCAGCAGCCCCTGGACTAGCGGGGCCGGGGAGCTGTTTTTT
- | - | TRBJ2-7 | TRBV20-1 | CSARDGVWVYEQYF | TGCAGTGCTAGAGATGGGGTCTGGGTCTACGAGCAGTACTTC
- | - | TRBJ2-2 | TRBV5-5 | CASSFQLFSDTGELFF | TGTGCCAGCAGCTTCCAACTGTTCTCGGACACCGGGGAGCTGTTTTTT
- | - | TRBJ2-7 | TRBV6-6 | CASSYSTLQTYEQYF | TGTGCCAGCAGTTACTCGACGCTTCAGACTTACGAGCAGTACTTC
- | - | TRBJ1-5 | TRBV19 | CASSRLLGRGNQPQHF | TGTGCCAGTAGTCGCCTACTCGGACGGGGCAATCAGCCCCAGCATTTT
- | once | TRBJ2-1 | TRBV30 | CAWSVPGRSSYNEQFF | TGTGCCTGGAGTGTACCGGGGCGAAGCTCCTACAATGAGCAGTTCTTC
- | - | TRBJ2-1 | TRBV5-1 | CASSLVNVEGYNEQFF | TGCGCCAGCAGCTTGGTTAATGTGGAGGGTTACAATGAGCAGTTCTTC
TRBD2 | - | TRBJ2-5 | TRBV5-4 | CASSRKAGAQETQYF | TGTGCCAGCAGCCGGAAAGCGGGAGCGCAAGAGACCCAGTACTTC
TRBD2 | - | TRBJ2-3 | TRBV12-3/TRBV12-4 | CASSFQGGTDTQYF | TGTGCCAGCAGTTTCCAGGGAGGGACAGATACGCAGTATTTT
TRBD1 | once | TRBJ1-1 | TRBV13 | CASSLVFDRGERLNTEAFF | TGTGCCAGCAGCTTAGTGTTCGACAGGGGCGAACGTTTGAACACTGAAGCTTTCTTT
- | - | TRBJ1-1 | TRBV25-1 | CASTVLGLSTEAFF | TGTGCCAGCACCGTACTCGGACTGAGCACTGAAGCTTTCTTT
TRBD1 | once | TRBJ1-1 | TRBV7-8 | CASSYNLRTGLTFF | TGTGCCAGCAGCTACAACCTAAGGACAGGACTAACTTTCTTT
- | - | TRBJ2-1 | TRBV4-2 | CASKSGSAGPEQFF | TGTGCCAGCAAGTCCGGCAGCGCGGGTCCTGAGCAGTTCTTC
- | once | TRBJ2-1 | TRBV6-6 | CASSYSYFNEQFF | TGTGCCAGCAGTTACTCATACTTCAATGAGCAGTTCTTC
TRBD2 | - | TRBJ2-5 | TRBV19 | CASSSRTSGRGETQYF | TGTGCCAGTAGTTCTAGGACTAGCGGGAGAGGAGAGACCCAGTACTTC
- | - | TRBJ1-2 | TRBV25-1 | CASSFNERGYTF | TGTGCCAGCAGTTTTAATGAGCGTGGCTACACCTTC
TRBD2 | - | TRBJ2-1 | TRBV15 | CATGDYLYNEQFF | TGTGCCACCGGGGACTACTTATACAATGAGCAGTTCTTC
- | - | TRBJ2-3 | TRBV18 | CASSPDQGDTQYF | TGTGCCAGCTCACCGGATCAGGGAGATACGCAGTATTTT
- | - | TRBJ2-1 | TRBV10-3 | CATQGGHYNEQFF | TGTGCCACCCAGGGAGGCCACTACAATGAGCAGTTCTTC
- | - | TRBJ1-1 | TRBV6-6 | CASSYGRNTEAFF | TGTGCCAGCAGTTACGGGCGGAACACTGAAGCTTTCTTT
- | - | TRBJ1-3 | TRBV2 | CASTRGAVSENTIYF | TGTGCCAGCACCCGGGGGGCAGTCTCTGAAAACACCATATATTTT
- | few | TRBJ2-7 | TRBV27 | CASSLKGLGTYEQYF | TGTGCCAGCAGTTTAAAGGGGCTCGGAACCTACGAGCAGTACTTC
- | - | TRBJ1-4 | TRBV12-3/TRBV12-4 | CASTAFSSESNEKLFF | TGTGCCAGCACCGCATTCTCGTCCGAGAGTAATGAAAAACTGTTTTTT
- | - | TRBJ2-3 | TRBV11-2 | CASSLGGVADTQYF | TGTGCCAGCAGCTTAGGCGGGGTCGCAGATACGCAGTATTTT
TRBD1 | once | TRBJ2-7 | TRBV20-1 | CSEGTGYEQYF | TGCAGTGAGGGGACAGGGTACGAGCAGTACTTC
TRBD2 | once | TRBJ2-3 | TRBV20-1 | CSARFGGSGTDTQYF | TGCAGTGCTAGATTCGGGGGGAGCGGGACAGATACGCAGTATTTT
- | - | TRBJ1-1 | TRBV30 | CAYRALEAFF | TGTGCCTACCGGGCCTTAGAGGCTTTCTTT
- | - | TRBJ1-5 | TRBV7-2 | CASSLNGGTPHF | TGTGCCAGCAGCTTAAATGGAGGGACTCCGCATTTT
TRBD2 | - | TRBJ2-7 | TRBV5-1 | CASSWTSGINEQYF | TGCGCCAGCAGCTGGACTAGCGGGATCAACGAGCAGTACTTC
TRBD1 | - | TRBJ2-3 | TRBV14 | CASSHQDRARDTQYF | TGTGCCAGCAGCCACCAGGACAGGGCAAGAGATACGCAGTATTTT
- | few | TRBJ1-5 | TRBV27 | CASSRVSNQPQHF | TGTGCCAGCAGTCGAGTCAGCAATCAGCCCCAGCATTTT
- | - | TRBJ2-1 | TRBV6-1 | CASRRIKFSYNEQFF | TGTGCCAGCAGGAGAATTAAATTCTCCTACAATGAGCAGTTCTTC
- | - | TRBJ2-7 | TRBV6-2/TRBV6-3 | CASSYSPPDNLYEQYF | TGTGCCAGCAGCTACAGTCCCCCGGACAACCTCTACGAGCAGTACTTC
- | - | TRBJ1-4 | TRBV5-1 | CASSSGGGYSEKLFF | TGCGCCAGCAGCTCGGGGGGGGGCTACAGTGAAAAACTGTTTTTT
TRBD2 | - | TRBJ2-3 | TRBV7-8 | CASSLVGTSGSGQDTQYF | TGTGCCAGCAGCTTAGTTGGGACTAGCGGGAGTGGGCAAGATACGCAGTATTTT
- | - | TRBJ2-1 | TRBV14 | CASSRLRSYNEQFF | TGTGCCAGCAGCCGCCTACGCTCCTACAATGAGCAGTTCTTC
TRBD1 | - | TRBJ1-2 | TRBV9 | CASSSGQAVDGYTF | TGTGCCAGCAGCTCGGGACAGGCCGTCGATGGCTACACCTTC
TRBD1 | few | TRBJ2-2 | TRBV19 | CASSPRGTGELFF | TGTGCCAGTAGTCCCAGGGGGACCGGGGAGCTGTTTTTT
- | - | TRBJ2-2 | TRBV9 | CASSGRDLNTGELFF | TGTGCCAGCAGCGGCCGGGACTTGAACACCGGGGAGCTGTTTTTT